One and the same sample provided the 19 T cell receptor beta chains below, sequenced in a study of cytotoxic CD8 clonotypes in ibrutinib-treated CLL. Profiled with immunoSEQ multiplex PCR; TCRdb holds only in-frame clones, not every one. The data contain about 50,000 clones, more than 55% of them seen just once; the ten biggest clones take up around 30%. The sequencing here drew on PBMCs, taken after 24 months of ibrutinib treatment. Receptors originate from a human donor with chronic lymphocytic leukemia.

This rearrangement joins TRBV27 to TRBJ1-6, with 7 bases aligning to TRBD1. V gave up 5 bases and J gave up 3 bases; unmatched junction bases: 7. Looked up from germline, CDR1 is MNHEY and CDR2 is SMNVEV (reference sequence). This CDR3 spans 16 amino acids. The CDR3 spells CASSLDRAIYNSPLHF. CDR3 bases: TGTGCCAGCAGTCTAGACAGGGCCATCTATAATTCACCCCTCCACTTT.

This clone was recorded only once. This chain links TRBV9 with TRBJ1-4; the D gene is possibly TRBD1 (6 bases). Between the trimmed V and J ends, which lost 0 bases and 11 bases, there was a span of 14 bases. Germline V CDR1 and CDR2: SGDLS, YYNGEE. The length of the CDR3 is 14 residues. DNA for the CDR3: TGTGCCAGCAGCGTAGGTCGCCGGGACAAGAAACTGTTTTTT. Translating gives CASSVGRRDKKLFF. The full variable domain, with the rest looked up from reference TRBV9 and TRBJ1-4, is DSGVTQTPKHLITATGQRVTLRCSPRSGDLSVYWYQQSLDQGLQFLIQYYNGEERAKGNILERFSAQQFPDLHSELNLSSLELGDSALYFCASSVGRRDKKLFFGSGTQLSVL.

The genes are TRBV5-1 and TRBJ2-3; D is perhaps TRBD1 or TRBD2 (7 bases each). The length of the CDR3 is 13 residues. Germline lookup yields CDR1 SGHRS and CDR2 YFSETQ. Trimming removed 5 bases at V and 8 bases at J, with 15 bases between. The DNA of the CDR3 is TGCGCCAGCAGGTCCCAGGGGGAGGGTACGCAGTATTTT. Protein: CASRSQGEGTQYF.

CDR3 residues: CASSVTGGGRYTF. In nucleotides, the CDR3 is TGTGCCAGCAGTGTAACGGGCGGGGGTCGGTACACCTTC. This chain links TRBV9 with TRBJ1-2; weak D call: TRBD1 (5 bases). V gave up 5 bases and J gave up 11 bases, with 19 bases separating them. The CDR3 extends over 13 amino acids. Germline V CDR1 and CDR2: SGDLS, YYNGEE.

This clone was observed many times. This rearrangement joins TRBV11-1 to TRBJ2-7; 7 nucleotides match TRBD1. CDR1 is SGHAT and CDR2 is FQDESV in the germline V gene (reference sequence). The length of the CDR3 is 13 residues. The V segment lost 5 bases and the J segment 5 bases; nucleotides outside the gene matches: 6. Here the CDR3 reads CASSPSDRDEQYF. In nucleotides, the CDR3 is TGTGCCAGCAGCCCCTCTGACAGGGACGAGCAGTACTTC.

The rearrangement joins TRBV4-1 to TRBJ2-1, with D tentatively TRBD1 or TRBD2 (5 bases each). The CDR3 sequence is 17 residues long. The V gene's germline CDR1 is MGHRA and CDR2 YSYEKL. V was trimmed by 4 bases and J by 7 bases, leaving 23 bases between them. CDR3 loop: CASSPTRGGRIKNEQFF. CDR3 DNA sequence: TGCGCCAGCAGCCCAACCCGTGGGGGTAGAATTAAAAATGAGCAGTTCTTC.

The chain carries TRBV5-1 and TRBJ2-1; 13 positions match TRBD2. The CDR3 has 16 amino acids. Germline V gene lookup returns CDR1 SGHRS and CDR2 YFSETQ. J lost 5 bases, V lost 1 base, and 3 bases had no gene match. This CDR3 reads CASSLTSGGANNEQFF. CDR3 bases: TGCGCCAGCAGCTTGACTAGCGGGGGGGCCAACAATGAGCAGTTCTTC. Complete variable domain (other parts from reference TRBV5-1 and TRBJ2-1): KAGVTQTPRYLIKTRGQQVTLSCSPISGHRSVSWYQQTPGQGLQFLFEYFSETQRNKGNFPGRFSGRQFSNSRSEMNVSTLELGDSALYLCASSLTSGGANNEQFFGPGTRLTVL.

V usage is TRBV29-1 and J usage is TRBJ1-2, with 7 bases fitting TRBD1. Germline V gene lookup returns CDR1 SQVTM and CDR2 ANQGSEA. Trimming at V came to 4 bases and at J to 5 bases, leaving 22 bases not matched to a gene. This CDR3 has 18 amino acids. In nucleotides, the CDR3 is TGCAGCGTTGTGAGGGAGACTTCCAGGGGGGTCGGTTTTTATGGCTACACCTTC. Amino acid sequence: CSVVRETSRGVGFYGYTF.

This clone was detected a few times. The chain joins TRBV10-3 to TRBJ1-4; 9 bases fit TRBD1. CDR3 length: 12 amino acids. The V gene end was trimmed by 10 bases and the J gene end by 8 bases; junction bases not matched to a gene: 5. From germline, CDR1 is ENHRY and CDR2 SYGVKD. The CDR3 is CATQGQGEKLFF. The CDR3 DNA is TGTGCCACACAGGGACAGGGCGAAAAACTGTTTTTT.

This clone was counted between two and nine times. The chain is built from TRBV5-6 and TRBJ2-7; 7 nucleotides line up with TRBD1. Germline values: CDR1 SGHDT, CDR2 YYEEEE. The ends lost 0 bases at V and 3 bases at J; junction bases unmatched: 3. The CDR3 is 14 residues long. The CDR3 nucleotides are TGTGCCAGCAGCTTGGGGGGACAGTACTACGAGCAGTACTTC. This translates into CASSLGGQYYEQYF.

V gene TRBV4-2 combines with J gene TRBJ2-7, with TRBD1 identical over 9 bases. CDR3 length: 15 residues. Trimming removed 3 bases from V and 3 bases from J; junction bases left unmatched: 6. The germline gives CDR1 LGHNA, CDR2 YNFKEQ. CDR3 amino acids: CASSQGQGLNYEQYF. CDR3 nucleotides: TGTGCCAGCAGCCAGGGACAGGGCCTAAACTACGAGCAGTACTTC.

The CDR3 sequence is CASSIERNYEQYF. The CDR3 coding sequence is TGTGCCAGTAGTATAGAGCGGAACTACGAGCAGTACTTC. V gene TRBV19 combines with J gene TRBJ2-7; D gene uncertain. Germline V gene data show CDR1 as LNHDA and CDR2 as SQIVND (reference sequence). Trimming stripped 0 bases from V and 3 bases from J, with 6 bases between. This CDR3 has 13 amino acids.

The V gene is TRBV29-1, the J gene TRBJ1-2; the D gene is possibly TRBD1 (6 bases). This CDR3 spans 13 amino acids. CDR1 SQVTM and CDR2 ANQGSEA come from the germline V gene. Between the trimmed V and J ends, which lost 7 bases and 8 bases, there was a span of 20 bases. CDR3 residues: CSGPKGGPGGYTF. The CDR3 DNA reads as TGCAGCGGCCCCAAGGGGGGGCCGGGGGGCTACACCTTC.

The chain has TRBV5-6 and TRBJ1-6, with 9 positions matching TRBD1. CDR1 and CDR2 (germline): SGHDT, YYEEEE. The CDR3 is 16 residues long. After removal of 5 bases from V and 4 bases from J, the junction contained 7 bases not matched to a gene. The CDR3 here is CASRTTGGGYNSPLHF. The CDR3 nucleotides are TGTGCCAGCAGAACAACAGGGGGCGGATATAATTCACCCCTCCACTTT.

The gene calls are TRBV6-6 and TRBJ2-1, with D perhaps TRBD2 (5 bases). This CDR3 contains 15 residues. Germline V gene lookup returns CDR1 MNHNY and CDR2 SVGAGI (reference sequence). The V end was cut by 4 bases, the J end by 8 bases, with 18 bases between. The DNA for the CDR3 is TGTGCCAGCAGTTTGGGGAGTTTTCGGGCTCATGAGCAGTTCTTC. This encodes CASSLGSFRAHEQFF.

This clone was recorded once. The rearrangement links TRBV7-8 to TRBJ2-3; D tentatively fits TRBD1 or TRBD2 (6 bases each). Germline V lookup: CDR1 SGHVS, CDR2 FQNEAQ. This CDR3 contains 15 residues. Trimming pared 8 bases from V and 2 bases from J, leaving 17 bases between. The DNA of the CDR3 is TGTGCCAGCGAAATAAGGGGGGTCCCCACAGATACGCAGTATTTT. It is translated as CASEIRGVPTDTQYF.

This clone was counted a single time. CDR3 in DNA: TGCAGCGTTGAAAGGTGGAGCAGGGGCGGTGATGAGCAGTTCTTC. Protein: CSVERWSRGGDEQFF. The V call is TRBV29-1, the J call TRBJ2-1; weak D call: TRBD1 (6 bases). The CDR3 has 15 residues. With 2 bases removed from V and 8 bases from J, the gap between germline ends came to 19 bases. CDR1 and CDR2 (germline): SQVTM, ANQGSEA.

This clone was observed many times. This chain connects TRBV19 to TRBJ1-5; D might be TRBD1 (6 bases). Trimming removed 7 bases at V and 1 base at J, with 14 bases between. CDR1 LNHDA and CDR2 SQIVND come from the germline V gene (reference sequence). The CDR3 is 15 amino acids. The CDR3 coding sequence is TGTGCCAGTAATCTGAATGGACAGAGCAATCAGCCCCAGCATTTT. Its protein is CASNLNGQSNQPQHF.

In nucleotides, the CDR3 is TGCGCCAGCAGCTTACAGGGAAATTCTAATGAAAAACTGTTTTTT. The encoded protein is CASSLQGNSNEKLFF. V usage is TRBV5-1 and J usage is TRBJ1-4; D is possibly TRBD1 (6 bases). CDR1 is SGHRS, CDR2 YFSETQ, per germline. This CDR3 is built from 15 residues. Trimming removed 2 bases at V and 3 bases at J, with 11 bases between.